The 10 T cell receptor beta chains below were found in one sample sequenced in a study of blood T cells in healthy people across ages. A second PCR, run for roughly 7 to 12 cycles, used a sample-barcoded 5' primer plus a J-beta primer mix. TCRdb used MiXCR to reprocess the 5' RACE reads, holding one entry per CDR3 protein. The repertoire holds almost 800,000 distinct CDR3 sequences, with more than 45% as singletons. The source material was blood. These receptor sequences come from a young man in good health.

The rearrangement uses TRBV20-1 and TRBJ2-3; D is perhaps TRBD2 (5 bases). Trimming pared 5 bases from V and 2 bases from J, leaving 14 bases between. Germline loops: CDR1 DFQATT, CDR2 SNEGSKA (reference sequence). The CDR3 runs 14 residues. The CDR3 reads CSAGQSGFTDTQYF. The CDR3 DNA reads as TGCAGTGCTGGGCAAAGCGGCTTCACAGATACGCAGTATTTT.

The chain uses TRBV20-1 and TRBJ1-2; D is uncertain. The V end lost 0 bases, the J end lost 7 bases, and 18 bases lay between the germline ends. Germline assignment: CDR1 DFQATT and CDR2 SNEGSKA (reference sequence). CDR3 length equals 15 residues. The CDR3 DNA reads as TGCAGTGCTAGAGATCCCGGGAATCCGCTCGGTGGCTACACCTTC. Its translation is CSARDPGNPLGGYTF.

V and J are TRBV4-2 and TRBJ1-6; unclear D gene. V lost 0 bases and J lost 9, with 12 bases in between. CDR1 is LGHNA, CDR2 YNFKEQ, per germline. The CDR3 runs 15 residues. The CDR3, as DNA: TGTGCCAGCAGCCAAGATCTGGGGTCGGGTTCACCCCTCCACTTT. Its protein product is CASSQDLGSGSPLHF.

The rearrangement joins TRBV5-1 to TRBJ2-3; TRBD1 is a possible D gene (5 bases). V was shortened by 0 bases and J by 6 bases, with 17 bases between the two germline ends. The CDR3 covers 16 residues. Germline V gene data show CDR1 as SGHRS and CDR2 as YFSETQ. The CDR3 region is CASSLGPGPDSDTQYF. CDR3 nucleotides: TGCGCCAGCAGCTTGGGACCAGGGCCAGATTCGGATACGCAGTATTTT.

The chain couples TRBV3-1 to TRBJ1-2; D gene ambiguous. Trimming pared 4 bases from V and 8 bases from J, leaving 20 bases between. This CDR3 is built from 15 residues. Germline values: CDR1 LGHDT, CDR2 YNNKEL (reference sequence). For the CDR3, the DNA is TGTGCCAGCAGCCCTGGAGGGATCACTCAAGGGGGCTACACCTTC. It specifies CASSPGGITQGGYTF.

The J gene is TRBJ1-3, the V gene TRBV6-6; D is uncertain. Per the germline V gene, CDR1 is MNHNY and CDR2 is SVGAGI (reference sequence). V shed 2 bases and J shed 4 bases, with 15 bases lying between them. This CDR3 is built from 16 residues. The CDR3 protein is CASSYRGRTGGNTIYF. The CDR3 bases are TGTGCCAGCAGTTACCGAGGGCGGACGGGAGGAAACACCATATATTTT.

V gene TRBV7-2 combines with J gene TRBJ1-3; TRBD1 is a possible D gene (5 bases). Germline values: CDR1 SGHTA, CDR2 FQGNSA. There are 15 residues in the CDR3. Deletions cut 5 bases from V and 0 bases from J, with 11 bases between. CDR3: CASSLQGYSGNTIYF. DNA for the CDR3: TGTGCCAGCAGCCTTCAGGGCTACTCTGGAAACACCATATATTTT. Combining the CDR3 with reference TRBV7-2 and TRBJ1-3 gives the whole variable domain GAGVSQSPSNKVTEKGKDVELRCDPISGHTALYWYRQSLGQGLEFLIYFQGNSAPDKSGLPSDRFSAERTGGSVSTLTIQRTQQEDSAVYLCASSLQGYSGNTIYFGEGSWLTVV.

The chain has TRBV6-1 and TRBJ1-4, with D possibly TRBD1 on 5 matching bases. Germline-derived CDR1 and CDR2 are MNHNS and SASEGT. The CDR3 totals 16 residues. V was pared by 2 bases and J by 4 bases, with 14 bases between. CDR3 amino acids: CASSERGLILNEKLFF. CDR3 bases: TGTGCCAGCAGTGAACGGGGCCTCATCCTTAATGAAAAACTGTTTTTT.

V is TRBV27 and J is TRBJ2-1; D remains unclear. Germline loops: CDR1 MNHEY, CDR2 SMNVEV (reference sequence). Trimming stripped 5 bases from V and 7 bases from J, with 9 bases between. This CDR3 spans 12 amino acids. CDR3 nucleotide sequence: TGTGCCAGCAGTATGACCATTAATGAGCAGTTCTTC. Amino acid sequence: CASSMTINEQFF.

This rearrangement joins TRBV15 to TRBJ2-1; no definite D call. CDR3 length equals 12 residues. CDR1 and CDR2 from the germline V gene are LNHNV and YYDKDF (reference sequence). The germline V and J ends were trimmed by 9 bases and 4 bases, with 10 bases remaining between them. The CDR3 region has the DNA TGTGCCACGTCGACCGGATACAATGAGCAGTTCTTC. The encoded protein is CATSTGYNEQFF.